This paragraph reports one T cell receptor (beta chain). In its sample, this clone was seen many times. Its antigen remains undetermined. Qualities for individual bases were not recorded, and no much larger clone is one base off. Before undergoing thyroid surgery, none of the patients had been given any kind of treatment. The study retrospectively analysed patient clinical samples collected from about 2012 to 2019 using T-cell receptor beta sequencing. Libraries came from PCR. These reads were obtained on an Illumina HiSeq 4000. The TCR beta-chain CDR3 region of each patient was profiled by high-throughput sequencing. Regarding the original processing steps: A classifier to discriminate distant-metastatic papillary thyroid cancer patients was built from CDR3 differences across clinicopathological groups. To measure repertoire diversity the researchers used the Shannon index, while the Morisita-Horn index served to gauge how similar the tumor and blood repertoires were. TCRdb ran its own pipeline on the public reads, namely fastp trimming at Q25 and MiXCR clone calling, and kept in-frame beta chains. These V and J calls are TCRdb output, not the study's own analysis. This sample has roughly 33,000 clones in its table, and more than 15% of those were observed once. The ten largest clones capture just under 7% of the sample.

Measured from the cysteine to the phenylalanine, the CDR3 is 18 residues long. CDR3 DNA is the only sequence kept; it has 54 bases, read in frame from the first base. Trimming costs V 5 bases and J 5 bases, and their ends lie 25 bases apart. The germline V gene encodes CDR1 MNHEY and CDR2 SMNVEV (reference sequence). The data stem from a study of metastatic and nonmetastatic thyroid tumors (dated by TCRdb to between 2020 and 2021). About the study as a whole: The researchers compared repertoires between peripheral blood samples and tumor or nodule tissue samples from patients with malignant or benign thyroid disease. Study-level results and caveats: In both blood and tumor samples, malignant tumors were reported to have significantly higher TCR beta diversity than benign nodules.

Source material: blood. The chain is encoded by TRBV27 joined to TRBJ1-5; the D gene assignment is ambiguous. The TCR was taken from a female donor with papillary thyroid cancer or a benign thyroid nodule (not recorded which). Some clones in this sample may be carry-over from other donors' samples. The CDR3: CASSAASNSRLIHQPQHF. The nucleotide sequence reads TGTGCCAGCAGTGCAGCATCAAACAGTAGGTTAATCCATCAGCCCCAGCATTTT.